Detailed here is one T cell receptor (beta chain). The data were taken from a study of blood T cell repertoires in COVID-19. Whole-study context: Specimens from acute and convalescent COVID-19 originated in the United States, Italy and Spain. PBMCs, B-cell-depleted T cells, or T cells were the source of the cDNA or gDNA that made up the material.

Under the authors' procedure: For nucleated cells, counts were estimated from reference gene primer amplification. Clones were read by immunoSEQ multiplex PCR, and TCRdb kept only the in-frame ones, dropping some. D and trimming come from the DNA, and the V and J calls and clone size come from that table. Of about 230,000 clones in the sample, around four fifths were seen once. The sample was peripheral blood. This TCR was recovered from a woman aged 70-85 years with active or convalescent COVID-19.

CDR3: CASRKEGPHSEEGPMNTEAFF. DNA for the CDR3: TGTGCCAGCAGGAAGGAAGGGCCCCACAGTGAGGAGGGCCCTATGAACACTGAAGCTTTCTTT. This chain joins TRBV3-1 (or the pseudogene TRBV3-2) and TRBJ1-1; D not certain. There are 21 residues in the CDR3. Germline assignment: CDR1 LGHDT and CDR2 YNNKEL (reference sequence). The V end lost 6 bases, the J end lost 0 bases, and 32 bases lay between the germline ends.